This TCR beta chain came from a study of cytomegalovirus exposure and HLA in healthy donors. Notes on the study in general: The study put 150 to 200 TCR beta chains on its list as cytomegalovirus-associated. Subsequent analysis showed first-cohort TCR clusters tending to co-occur in some 120 validation repertoires.

The CDR3 sequence is 16 residues long. With 0 bases clipped from V and 1 base from J, the junction kept 1 base outside the gene matches. Germline CDR1 and CDR2: MNHNS and SASEGT. A word on this clone: Its antigen is as yet unknown.

Clones were sequenced by immunoSEQ multiplex PCR, and TCRdb holds only the in-frame ones, with some missing. The table has about 89,000 clones, roughly 83% seen once. J is TRBJ2-3 and V is TRBV6-1; TRBD2 matches at 10 bases. Sequenced material: PBMCs. This TCR was sampled from a young woman in good health and CMV-seropositive. The CDR3 loop is CASSEALAGGTDTQYF. In DNA, the CDR3 is TGTGCCAGCAGTGAAGCGCTAGCGGGGGGCACAGATACGCAGTATTTT.